A single sample gave rise to the 12 T cell receptor beta chains below, sequenced in a study of T-cell memory formation after mild COVID-19. MiXCR, applied by TCRdb to the 5' RACE reads, yields one record per CDR3 protein. This repertoire shows around 450,000 distinct CDR3 sequences, 20% to 25% found once; its top ten account for roughly 9.7%. What was sequenced was PBMCs or a T cell subset sorted from them (not recorded which). Source of these receptors: an adult woman who had mild COVID-19 (a few samples of this study predate the infection). Cell type and time point are not known.

This clonotype was recorded only once. The V gene is TRBV24-1, the J gene TRBJ2-1, with D possibly TRBD2 on 7 matching bases. This CDR3 comprises 14 residues. The ends were cut back, 7 bases at V and 6 bases at J, with 15 bases in the middle. Germline CDR1 KGHDR, CDR2 SFDVKD. The CDR3 sequence: CATRGGGRGNEQFF. CDR3 nucleotide sequence: TGTGCCACCAGGGGCGGGGGCCGAGGCAATGAGCAGTTCTTC.

This clonotype was seen many times. The rearrangement links TRBV7-9 to TRBJ2-3; maybe TRBD2 (6 bases). Per germline, CDR1 SEHNR and CDR2 FQNEAQ (reference sequence). Trimming cost V 2 bases and J 2 bases, with 14 bases left between them. The CDR3 is 16 amino acids. DNA of the CDR3: TGTGCCAGCAGCTTAAGCGGCGGGGCGAACACAGATACGCAGTATTTT. It translates to CASSLSGGANTDTQYF.

The chain links TRBV11-3 to TRBJ2-7; D is unclear. The germline V gene encodes CDR1 SGHNT and CDR2 YENEEA. The CDR3 is 11 amino acids. V was cut by 6 bases and J by 3 bases, with 6 bases left in between. CDR3 coding DNA: TGTGCCAGCAGTCAGATCTACGAGCAGTACTTC. Protein: CASSQIYEQYF.

Many counts were recorded for this clonotype. V is TRBV12-3 or TRBV12-4 and J is TRBJ2-3; the match to TRBD2 covers 9 bases. This CDR3 region has 16 residues. The V and J ends lost 3 bases and 2 bases, in that order; junction bases with no gene match: 6. The CDR3 DNA reads as TGTGCCAGCAGTTTGACTAGCGGACAGACCACAGATACGCAGTATTTT. Encoded protein: CASSLTSGQTTDTQYF.

This clonotype was seen a few times. The chain links TRBV6-6 to TRBJ2-3; D perhaps matches TRBD2 (7 bases). Germline CDR1 is MNHNY and CDR2 is SVGAGI (reference sequence). This CDR3 spans 15 amino acids. The V end was cut by 8 bases, the J end by 0 bases, with 15 bases between. The DNA of the CDR3 is TGTGCCAGCGGGGGGCGGGAGACCAGCACAGATACGCAGTATTTT. It translates to CASGGRETSTDTQYF.

This clonotype was found a few times. CDR3 amino acids: CSASRSRDYLRDTQYF. CDR3 DNA sequence: TGCAGTGCTAGCCGCTCCAGGGACTACTTGAGAGATACGCAGTATTTT. The chain recombines TRBV20-1 with TRBJ2-3, with 7 nucleotides matching TRBD2. Trimming removed 3 bases from V and 5 bases from J; junction bases left unmatched: 14. Germline values: CDR1 DFQATT, CDR2 SNEGSKA (reference sequence). This CDR3 is 16 amino acids long.

The V gene is TRBV6-5, the J gene TRBJ2-7; 10 nucleotides agree with TRBD1. CDR1 and CDR2 (germline): MNHEY, SVGAGI. Trimming removed 6 bases from V and 2 bases from J; junction bases left unmatched: 7. This CDR3 is 15 amino acids long. Here the CDR3 reads CASRRSGTGAYEQYF. Here the CDR3 DNA reads TGTGCCAGCAGGAGATCCGGGACAGGGGCCTACGAGCAGTACTTC.

In this sample, this clonotype turned up a few times. V gene TRBV5-1 combines with J gene TRBJ2-3, with TRBD2 as a possible D gene (6 bases). Germline loops: CDR1 SGHRS, CDR2 YFSETQ. The CDR3 is 14 residues long. Trimming took 9 bases from V and 0 from J, leaving 14 bases between them. The CDR3 region has the DNA TGCGCCACCCGGGACTCCAAAAGCACAGATACGCAGTATTTT. Its protein is CATRDSKSTDTQYF.

The chain employs TRBV7-2 and TRBJ1-2; D is unclear. CDR3 length: 13 residues. Germline CDR1 and CDR2: SGHTA and FQGNSA. V was clipped by 5 bases and J by 9 bases, with 16 bases between them. The CDR3 nucleotides are TGTGCCAGCAGCCCTGCGGACTTATGGAGCTACACCTTC. This encodes CASSPADLWSYTF. The full variable domain, its missing parts supplied by reference TRBV7-2 and TRBJ1-2, is GAGVSQSPSNKVTEKGKDVELRCDPISGHTALYWYRQSLGQGLEFLIYFQGNSAPDKSGLPSDRFSAERTGGSVSTLTIQRTQQEDSAVYLCASSPADLWSYTFGSGTRLTVV.

This clonotype has a handful of counts. V gene TRBV29-1 combines with J gene TRBJ2-3, with 7 bases lining up with TRBD2. The CDR3 is made up of 14 amino acids. The junction had 3 bases not matched to a gene; V was cut back by 2 bases and J by 1 base. Germline CDR1 and CDR2: SQVTM and ANQGSEA. CDR3 residues: CSVEQGGGTDTQYF. In DNA form, the CDR3 reads TGCAGCGTTGAACAGGGAGGGGGCACAGATACGCAGTATTTT.

The chain is built from TRBV14 and TRBJ2-2; 10 nucleotides match TRBD2. CDR1 SGHDN and CDR2 FVKESK come from the germline V gene. V lost 4 bases to trimming and J lost 2 bases; unmatched junction nucleotides: 7. The CDR3 length is 17 residues. DNA of the CDR3: TGTGCCAGCAGCCCCCGTCTAGCGGGGGTCAACACCGGGGAGCTGTTTTTT. Protein: CASSPRLAGVNTGELFF.

The chain joins TRBV6-5 to TRBJ1-2; 10 bases are shared with TRBD1. The ends lost 6 bases at V and 5 bases at J; junction bases unmatched: 6. The germline CDR1 and CDR2 sequences are MNHEY and SVGAGI. This CDR3 is built from 14 residues. The CDR3 bases are TGTGCCAGCAGCCCCGGACAGGGGGGTTATGGCTACACCTTC. Residues: CASSPGQGGYGYTF.